This TCR beta chain was sequenced during a study of shared clonotypes between healthy human individuals. Study-wide results and caveats: The genetic and exposure-history diversity represented was limited by few donors. Sequencing of the sorted subsets was shown by rarefaction to be incomplete despite large depth.

Per the germline V gene, CDR1 is MNHEY and CDR2 is SMNVEV (reference sequence). V shed 6 bases and J shed 3 bases, with 19 bases lying between them. The CDR3 runs 16 residues. Concerning this clone: Antigen specificity is unknown.

The assay ran at deep level. Per the original data handling: Filtering differed, since immunoSEQ gave only junction sequences and no quality scores. Using immunoSEQ multiplex PCR, the repertoire was profiled, and TCRdb retains in-frame clones only, with some absent. D and trimming were read from the DNA, whereas the V and J calls and clone size are those reported in that table. This sample has almost 750,000 clones, with roughly two thirds found just once. The receptor was isolated from a woman in her twenties or thirties in good health. Sample: memory CD4+ T cells sorted from blood. Subset noted: CD45RA-negative fraction. V and J are TRBV27 and TRBJ2-3; the D gene is possibly TRBD2 (8 bases). CDR3: CASSGRGPHMTDTQYF. The DNA for the CDR3 is TGTGCCAGCAGCGGGAGGGGGCCTCATATGACAGATACGCAGTATTTT.